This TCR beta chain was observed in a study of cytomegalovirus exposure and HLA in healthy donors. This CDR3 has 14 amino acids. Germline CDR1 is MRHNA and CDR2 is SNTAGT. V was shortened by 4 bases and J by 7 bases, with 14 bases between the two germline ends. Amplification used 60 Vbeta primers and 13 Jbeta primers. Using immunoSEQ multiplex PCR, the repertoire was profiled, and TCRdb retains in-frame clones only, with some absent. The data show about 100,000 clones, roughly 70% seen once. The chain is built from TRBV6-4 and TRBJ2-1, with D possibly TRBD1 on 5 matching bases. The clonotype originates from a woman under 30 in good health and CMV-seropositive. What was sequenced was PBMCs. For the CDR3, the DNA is TGTGCCAGCAGTGTTGGGCAGGGTGCGAATGAGCAGTTCTTC. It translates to CASSVGQGANEQFF.